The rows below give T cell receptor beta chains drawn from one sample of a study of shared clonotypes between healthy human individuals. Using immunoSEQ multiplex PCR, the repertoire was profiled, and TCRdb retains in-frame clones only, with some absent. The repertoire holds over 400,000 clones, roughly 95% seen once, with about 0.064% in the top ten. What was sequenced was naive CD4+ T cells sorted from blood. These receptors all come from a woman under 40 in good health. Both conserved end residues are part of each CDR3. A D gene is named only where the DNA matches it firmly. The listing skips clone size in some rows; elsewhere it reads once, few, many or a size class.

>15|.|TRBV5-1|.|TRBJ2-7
TGCGCCAGCAGCTCACTTAACGGATTGCTCTACGAGCAGTACTTC
CASSSLNGLLYEQYF
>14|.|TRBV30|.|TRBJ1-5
TGTGCTTCCGGAGGGGTCGCCGACAATCAGCCCCAGCATTTT
CASGGVADNQPQHF
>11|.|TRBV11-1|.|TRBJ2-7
TGTGCCAGTGGGATAGCCTACGAGCAGTACTTC
CASGIAYEQYF
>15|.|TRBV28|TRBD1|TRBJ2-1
TGTGCCAGCAGTTCCTCCGGGACAGCAGACAATGAGCAGTTCTTC
CASSSSGTADNEQFF
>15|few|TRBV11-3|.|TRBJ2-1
TGTGCCAGCAGCTTAGTCGGGAGCTCCTACAATGAGCAGTTCTTC
CASSLVGSSYNEQFF
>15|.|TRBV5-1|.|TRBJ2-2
TGCGCCAGCAGAATCGGCGCACTGAACACCGGGGAGCTGTTTTTT
CASRIGALNTGELFF
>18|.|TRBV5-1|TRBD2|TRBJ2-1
TGCGCCAGCAGCTGGACTAGCGGGAGGGCCCGAGTCAGGAATGAGCAGTTCTTC
CASSWTSGRARVRNEQFF
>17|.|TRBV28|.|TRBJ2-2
TGTGCCAGCAGTACCTATCCGGACTCCCTGGCCACCGGGGAGCTGTTTTTT
CASSTYPDSLATGELFF
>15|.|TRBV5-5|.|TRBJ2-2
TGTGCCAGCAGCCACAGGGTTGTGGACACCGGGGAGCTGTTTTTT
CASSHRVVDTGELFF
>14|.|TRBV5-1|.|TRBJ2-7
TGCGCCAGCAGCTTGGACAGGGTCAGGTACGAGCAGTACTTC
CASSLDRVRYEQYF
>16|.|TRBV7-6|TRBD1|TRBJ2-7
TGTGCCAGCAGCATACAAGGGGGACAGGGGAATTACGAGCAGTACTTC
CASSIQGGQGNYEQYF
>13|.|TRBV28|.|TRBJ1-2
TGTGCCAGCAGTGGCTTCGGGTGGTTTGGCTACACCTTC
CASSGFGWFGYTF
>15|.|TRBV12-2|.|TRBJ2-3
TGTGCAAGTCTCATTCAGCGGGAGGCAACAGATACGCAGTATTTT
CASLIQREATDTQYF
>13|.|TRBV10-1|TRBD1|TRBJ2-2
TGCGCCAGCAGTTATGACAGGGACGGGGAGCTGTTTTTT
CASSYDRDGELFF
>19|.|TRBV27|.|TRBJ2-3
TGTGCCAGCAGTGGATTCCGGGACAAGGTCCCTCGATCCACAGATACGCAGTATTTT
CASSGFRDKVPRSTDTQYF
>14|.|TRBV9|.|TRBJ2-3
TGTGCCAGCAGCGTAGCGTCTAGCCCCGATACGCAGTATTTT
CASSVASSPDTQYF
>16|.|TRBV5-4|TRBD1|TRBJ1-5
TGTGCCAGCAGCTCAAGACAGGGGGATAGCAATCAGCCCCAGCATTTT
CASSSRQGDSNQPQHF
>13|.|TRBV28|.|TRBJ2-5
TGTGCCAGCTCTGATCATGGCCAAGAGACCCAGTACTTC
CASSDHGQETQYF
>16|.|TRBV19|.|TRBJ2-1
TGTGCCAGTAGTATATCACACCCGATTTCCTACAATGAGCAGTTCTTC
CASSISHPISYNEQFF
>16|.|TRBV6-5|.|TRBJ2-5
TGTGCCAGCAGTTACTCTGGGGAAAGGTGGGTGAAGACCCAGTACTTC
CASSYSGERWVKTQYF
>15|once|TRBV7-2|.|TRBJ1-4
TGTGCCAGCAGCTTATCTGGGCCGCCCCAAGGAAAACTGTTTTTT
CASSLSGPPQGKLFF
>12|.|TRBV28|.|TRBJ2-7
TGTGCCAGCAGTTTCGGGCCATACGAGCAGTACTTC
CASSFGPYEQYF
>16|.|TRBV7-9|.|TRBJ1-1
TGTGCCAGCAGCGCCTCCTGGCCCCAGGGGAACACTGAAGCTTTCTTT
CASSASWPQGNTEAFF
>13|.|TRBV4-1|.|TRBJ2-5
TGCGCCAGCAGCCAAGGACTACTTGAGACCCAGTACTTC
CASSQGLLETQYF
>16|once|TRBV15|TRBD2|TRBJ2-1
TGTGCCACCAGCAGAGATCTGGTTAGCGGGAACAATGAGCAGTTCTTC
CATSRDLVSGNNEQFF
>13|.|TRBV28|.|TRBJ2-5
TGTGCCAGCAGTTTGGTGGGCCGGGAGACCCAGTACTTC
CASSLVGRETQYF
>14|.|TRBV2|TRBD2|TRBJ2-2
TGTGCCGGGCGGGGACTAGCGGGCCCCGGGGAGCTGTTTTTT
CAGRGLAGPGELFF